This TCR beta chain derives from a study of identical twins. Germline-derived CDR1 and CDR2 are SGHRS and YFSETQ. V shed 4 bases and J shed 1 base, with 15 bases lying between them. There are 16 residues in the CDR3. This clonotype was seen at least ten times. Its antigen is not known. Study-wide findings and caveats: Excess sharing by twins proved weaker in beta out-of-frame sequences. In cord blood, abundant beta clonotypes had fewer insertions; memory showed no trend.

Donors uniformly comprised healthy Caucasians. cDNA molecules carried unique molecular identifiers, and template switching added a universal primer site. TCRdb processed the 5' RACE reads anew with MiXCR; each CDR3 protein has one entry. Of around 1.7 million distinct CDR3 sequences in the sample, under 35% are singletons; the top ten hold 0.27%. The chain couples TRBV5-1 to TRBJ2-1, with D unclear. The receptor's source is a newborn girl in good health. The sample was cord blood. The CDR3 region has the DNA TGCGCCAGCAGCCCTTCCGGAGCAAGATCCTACAATGAGCAGTTCTTC. It specifies CASSPSGARSYNEQFF.